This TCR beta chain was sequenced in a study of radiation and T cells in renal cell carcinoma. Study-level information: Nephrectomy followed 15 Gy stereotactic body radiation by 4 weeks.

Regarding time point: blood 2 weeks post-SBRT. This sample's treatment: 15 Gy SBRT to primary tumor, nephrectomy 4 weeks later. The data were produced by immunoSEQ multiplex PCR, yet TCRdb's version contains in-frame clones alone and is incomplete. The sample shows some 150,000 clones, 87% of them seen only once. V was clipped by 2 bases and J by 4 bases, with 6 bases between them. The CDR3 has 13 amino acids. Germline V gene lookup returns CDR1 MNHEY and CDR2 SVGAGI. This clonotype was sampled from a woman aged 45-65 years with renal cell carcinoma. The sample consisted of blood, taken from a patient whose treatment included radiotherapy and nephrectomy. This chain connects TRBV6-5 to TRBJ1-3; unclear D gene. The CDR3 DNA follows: TGTGCCAGCAGTTACGGCCCGGGAAACACCATATATTTT. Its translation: CASSYGPGNTIYF.